A single sample is the source of the 11 T cell receptor beta chains below, sequenced in a study of blood T cell repertoires in COVID-19. Libraries were prepared by immunoSEQ multiplex PCR; TCRdb keeps only in-frame clonotypes and omits some of them. The profile shows a few hundred thousand clones, about 90% of them singletons. Specimen: PBMCs or T cells enriched from blood (not recorded which). All receptors derive from a woman younger than 45 who had recovered from COVID-19.

The chain couples TRBV11-2 to TRBJ1-1, with a possible D match to TRBD1 (5 bases). The V gene's germline CDR1 is SGHAT and CDR2 FQNNGV. Trimming removed 6 bases from V and 0 bases from J, with 17 bases in between. This CDR3 is 16 amino acids long. The CDR3 is CASRKPGRGVNTEAFF. CDR3 nucleotide sequence: TGTGCCAGCAGAAAACCGGGACGGGGGGTGAACACTGAAGCTTTCTTT. The full variable domain, in which reference TRBV11-2 and TRBJ1-1 provide the parts outside the CDR3, is EAGVAQSPRYKIIEKRQSVAFWCNPISGHATLYWYQQILGQGPKLLIQFQNNGVVDDSQLPKDRFSAERLKGVDSTLKIQPAKLEDSAVYLCASRKPGRGVNTEAFFGQGTRLTVV.

The rearrangement joins TRBV23-1 to TRBJ2-2; tentative D call: TRBD1 (5 bases). TRBV23-1 is assigned to the ORF class and has an uncertain function. The V gene lost 0 bases and the J gene lost 6 bases, with 17 bases spanning the gap. CDR3 size: 17 residues. The CDR3 reads CASSQSNQGSFAGELFF. CDR3 nucleotide sequence: TGCGCCAGCAGTCAATCCAACCAGGGAAGTTTCGCCGGGGAGCTGTTTTTT.

V is TRBV4-1 and J is TRBJ1-1; 8 bases are shared with TRBD1. Losses at the gene ends were 4 bases for V and 4 bases for J; bases not matched to a gene: 5. CDR1 and CDR2 (germline): MGHRA, YSYEKL. The CDR3 is made up of 14 amino acids. In DNA, the CDR3 is TGCGCCAGCAGCCTTATGACAGGGGTCACTGAAGCTTTCTTT. It specifies CASSLMTGVTEAFF.

This clone appeared a single time. The V and J genes are TRBV7-2 and TRBJ2-7; D is perhaps TRBD2 (6 bases). V was pared by 5 bases and J by 2 bases, with 16 bases between. CDR3 length: 15 residues. Looked up from germline, CDR1 is SGHTA and CDR2 is FQGNSA. The CDR3 sequence: CASSQWDSLTYEQYF. For the CDR3, the DNA is TGTGCCAGCAGCCAATGGGACTCCCTGACCTACGAGCAGTACTTC. The full variable domain, rest sourced from reference TRBV7-2 and TRBJ2-7, is GAGVSQSPSNKVTEKGKDVELRCDPISGHTALYWYRQSLGQGLEFLIYFQGNSAPDKSGLPSDRFSAERTGGSVSTLTIQRTQQEDSAVYLCASSQWDSLTYEQYFGPGTRLTVT.

In its sample, this clone was seen once. The chain combines TRBV3-1 (or the pseudogene TRBV3-2) with TRBJ1-1; TRBD1 agrees at 7 bases. Trimming at V came to 1 base and at J to 4 bases, leaving 12 bases not matched to a gene. CDR1 is LGHDT and CDR2 is YNNKEL in the germline V gene (reference sequence). The CDR3 is 17 amino acids. The CDR3 DNA reads as TGTGCCAGCAGCCAAGTGGCAGGGGGGAAATTGGGCACTGAAGCTTTCTTT. Translated, it gives CASSQVAGGKLGTEAFF.

This clone was observed a handful of times. The V call is TRBV2, the J call TRBJ2-2, with TRBD1 matching over 8 bases. Trimming removed 8 bases from V and 3 bases from J; junction bases left unmatched: 17. Germline values: CDR1 SNHLY, CDR2 FYNNEI. The CDR3 contains 18 residues. The CDR3, as DNA: TGTGCCAGCCTAGATCTCTTTCAGGGGGCGAAAGACACCGGGGAGCTGTTTTTT. Its protein product is CASLDLFQGAKDTGELFF. Full variable domain (rest looked up from reference TRBV2 and TRBJ2-2): EPEVTQTPSHQVTQMGQEVILRCVPISNHLYFYWYRQILGQKVEFLVSFYNNEISEKSEIFDDQFSVERPDGSNFTLKIRSTKLEDSAMYFCASLDLFQGAKDTGELFFGEGSRLTVL.

This rearrangement joins TRBV15 to TRBJ2-7; D not certain. The CDR3 spans 15 residues. Germline CDR1 and CDR2: LNHNV and YYDKDF (reference sequence). V lost 0 bases to trimming and J lost 2 bases, with 11 bases between them. The CDR3 DNA reads TGTGCCACCAGCAGAGATTACGGAGTCACCTACGAGCAGTACTTC. Its protein is CATSRDYGVTYEQYF.

The chain joins TRBV2 to TRBJ1-2, with D possibly being TRBD1 (6 bases). There are 16 residues in the CDR3. V was pared by 7 bases and J by 2 bases, with 20 bases between. Germline V gives CDR1 SNHLY, CDR2 FYNNEI. CDR3 in amino acids: CASKEGWGRANYGYTF. CDR3 nucleotides: TGTGCCAGCAAAGAAGGGTGGGGGCGCGCCAACTATGGCTACACCTTC.

The gene calls are TRBV3-1 (or the pseudogene TRBV3-2) and TRBJ1-2; a possible D gene is TRBD1 (5 bases). V gave up 0 bases and J gave up 4 bases, with 12 bases separating them. The germline V gene has CDR1 LGHDT and CDR2 YNNKEL (reference sequence). This CDR3 has 15 residues. CDR3 bases: TGTGCCAGCAGCCAAGATGTCCAGGGAGGCTATGGCTACACCTTC. This codes for CASSQDVQGGYGYTF.

The chain combines TRBV19 with TRBJ2-2; D not resolved. From germline, CDR1 is LNHDA and CDR2 SQIVND (reference sequence). The V and J ends lost 5 bases and 4 bases respectively, with 8 bases between them. The CDR3 covers 13 residues. CDR3 DNA sequence: TGTGCCAGTAGTTCGGTTGGCACCGGGGAGCTGTTTTTT. Amino acids: CASSSVGTGELFF.

The V and J genes are TRBV28 and TRBJ2-7; TRBD2 is a possible D gene (5 bases). Trimming shortened V by 10 bases and J by 3 bases, and 7 bases separated the two germline ends. The CDR3 consists of 10 residues. The germline V gene has CDR1 MDHEN and CDR2 SYDVKM. CDR3 DNA: TGTGCCACCGGGGTCTACGAGCAGTACTTC. It is translated as CATGVYEQYF.